Shown below are 5 T cell receptor beta chains from a single sample sequenced in a study of control samples from healthy donors and cancer patients. Generated by immunoSEQ multiplex PCR, the TCRdb table keeps only in-frame clones and is missing some. The sample lists about 190,000 clones; 91% were seen once. Material: blood. These receptors were obtained from a man aged 25-45 years in good health.

The rearrangement joins TRBV6-5 to TRBJ1-3; no reliable D call. Trimming removed 0 bases from V and 0 bases from J, with 6 bases in between. CDR3 length: 15 residues. The V gene's germline CDR1 is MNHEY and CDR2 SVGAGI. Here the CDR3 DNA reads TGTGCCAGCAGTTACTCACGAAACTCTGGAAACACCATATATTTT. Translating it yields CASSYSRNSGNTIYF.

The CDR3 region is CAISEAADTQYF. The CDR3, as DNA: TGTGCCATCAGTGAGGCTGCAGATACGCAGTATTTT. The chain is built from TRBV10-3 and TRBJ2-3; no firm D call. Germline CDR1 ENHRY, CDR2 SYGVKD. V was cut by 2 bases and J by 4 bases, with 4 bases left in between. CDR3 length: 12 amino acids.

This chain uses TRBV10-2 with TRBJ2-7; D perhaps matches TRBD1 (6 bases). The V end lost 7 bases, the J end lost 6 bases, and 10 bases lay between the germline ends. CDR1 and CDR2 from the germline V gene are WSHSY and SAAADI. The CDR3 runs 11 residues. CDR3: CASNLQGEQYF. The DNA for the CDR3 is TGCGCCAGCAATCTACAGGGCGAGCAGTACTTC.

The CDR3 DNA is TGTGCCAGCAGCGTAGATCTGGACAGGGCTACCGAGCAGTTCTTC. Translating it yields CASSVDLDRATEQFF. This rearrangement joins TRBV9 to TRBJ2-1; 8 bases line up with TRBD1. Germline V gene lookup returns CDR1 SGDLS and CDR2 YYNGEE. The trim removed 0 bases at V and 10 bases at J, leaving 9 bases unmatched. The CDR3 consists of 15 residues.

V and J are TRBV5-1 and TRBJ1-2; 11 positions match TRBD1. Germline V lookup: CDR1 SGHRS, CDR2 YFSETQ. The CDR3 runs 18 residues. Trimming took 0 bases from V and 8 from J; bases not matched to a gene: 15. CDR3 protein: CASSLGVDRGRGSEGYTF. CDR3 in DNA: TGCGCCAGCAGCTTGGGTGTGGACAGGGGGCGCGGCTCGGAGGGCTACACCTTC.